The rows below give T cell receptor beta chains drawn from one sample of a study of response to subunit inactivated influenza vaccine. TCRdb reprocessed the RT-PCR reads with MiXCR, giving one entry per CDR3 protein. Among more than 450,000 distinct CDR3 sequences listed, roughly 12% were seen once. The material was PBMCs from blood, obtained on the day of vaccination. The receptors originated from a man in his fifties or sixties who received an inactivated influenza vaccine. Each CDR3 is given with its conserved first and last residue. Each record gives: CDR3 length, V gene, clone size, D gene, J gene, CDR3 protein, CDR3 DNA. D genes are given only for firm matches. Clone size appears in some rows only: once, few, many, or a class for an expanded clone.

CDR3 length: 17
V gene: TRBV7-9
clone size: .
D gene: .
J gene: TRBJ2-3
CDR3 protein: CASSTHFPSLAADTQYF
CDR3 DNA: TGTGCCAGCAGCACCCACTTCCCTTCCTTAGCCGCAGATACGCAGTATTTT

CDR3 length: 14
V gene: TRBV7-2
clone size: many
D gene: .
J gene: TRBJ2-7
CDR3 protein: CASSLSRGSYEQYF
CDR3 DNA: TGTGCCAGCAGCTTAAGTAGGGGGTCCTACGAGCAGTACTTC

CDR3 length: 13
V gene: TRBV10-3
clone size: .
D gene: .
J gene: TRBJ1-1
CDR3 protein: CAIGRDNLVEAFF
CDR3 DNA: TGTGCCATCGGTCGGGACAACTTAGTTGAAGCTTTCTTT

CDR3 length: 14
V gene: TRBV12-3/TRBV12-4
clone size: .
D gene: .
J gene: TRBJ2-2
CDR3 protein: CASSSRRLIGELFF
CDR3 DNA: TGTGCCAGCAGTTCACGGAGACTTATCGGGGAGCTGTTTTTT

CDR3 length: 15
V gene: TRBV12-3/TRBV12-4
clone size: many
D gene: TRBD2
J gene: TRBJ2-3
CDR3 protein: CASRIAGGAADTQYF
CDR3 DNA: TGTGCCAGCAGAATAGCGGGGGGGGCGGCAGATACGCAGTATTTT

CDR3 length: 15
V gene: TRBV5-6
clone size: .
D gene: .
J gene: TRBJ2-2
CDR3 protein: CASSSPGLWGGELFF
CDR3 DNA: TGTGCCAGCAGCTCCCCGGGCCTATGGGGCGGGGAGCTGTTTTTT

CDR3 length: 14
V gene: TRBV7-9
clone size: few
D gene: .
J gene: TRBJ1-6
CDR3 protein: CASSHSAVGSPLHF
CDR3 DNA: TGTGCCAGCAGTCACTCAGCGGTCGGTTCACCCCTCCACTTT

CDR3 length: 16
V gene: TRBV20-1
clone size: few
D gene: TRBD2
J gene: TRBJ2-7
CDR3 protein: CSARGRLAGISYEQYF
CDR3 DNA: TGCAGTGCTAGAGGCCGACTAGCGGGAATTAGCTACGAGCAGTACTTC

CDR3 length: 14
V gene: TRBV15
clone size: .
D gene: .
J gene: TRBJ1-2
CDR3 protein: CATSSWTNPDGYTF
CDR3 DNA: TGTGCCACCAGCAGTTGGACAAATCCAGATGGCTACACCTTC

CDR3 length: 20
V gene: TRBV10-3
clone size: .
D gene: .
J gene: TRBJ2-6
CDR3 protein: CAISESMVPERASGANVLTF
CDR3 DNA: TGTGCCATCAGTGAGTCGATGGTCCCGGAGAGGGCCTCTGGGGCCAACGTCCTGACTTTC

CDR3 length: 13
V gene: TRBV7-9
clone size: .
D gene: .
J gene: TRBJ2-7
CDR3 protein: CASRPIMFYEQYF
CDR3 DNA: TGTGCCAGCAGGCCCATCATGTTCTACGAGCAGTACTTC

CDR3 length: 13
V gene: TRBV28
clone size: many
D gene: .
J gene: TRBJ2-5
CDR3 protein: CASCKDRGETQYF
CDR3 DNA: TGTGCCAGCTGCAAGGACAGAGGAGAGACCCAGTACTTC

CDR3 length: 18
V gene: TRBV20-1
clone size: few
D gene: TRBD1
J gene: TRBJ2-6
CDR3 protein: CSAEPGQGARSGANVLTF
CDR3 DNA: TGCAGTGCCGAACCGGGACAGGGGGCGCGAAGTGGGGCCAACGTCCTGACTTTC

CDR3 length: 15
V gene: TRBV29-1
clone size: few
D gene: TRBD2
J gene: TRBJ2-5
CDR3 protein: CSAIPASGDQETQYF
CDR3 DNA: TGCAGCGCCATCCCAGCTAGCGGGGACCAAGAGACCCAGTACTTC

CDR3 length: 16
V gene: TRBV18
clone size: .
D gene: TRBD2
J gene: TRBJ2-5
CDR3 protein: CASSPPAAGGPKTQYF
CDR3 DNA: TGTGCCAGCTCACCACCGGCCGCGGGAGGGCCGAAGACCCAGTACTTC

CDR3 length: 14
V gene: TRBV5-5
clone size: few
D gene: .
J gene: TRBJ2-2
CDR3 protein: CASSLIQLTGELFF
CDR3 DNA: TGTGCCAGCAGCTTAATACAGCTCACCGGGGAGCTGTTTTTT

CDR3 length: 20
V gene: TRBV11-1
clone size: .
D gene: .
J gene: TRBJ1-6
CDR3 protein: CASSLAPTRSSGRKNSPLHF
CDR3 DNA: TGTGCCAGCAGCTTAGCGCCGACCAGGTCTTCGGGACGGAAAAATTCACCCCTCCACTTT

CDR3 length: 17
V gene: TRBV4-2
clone size: .
D gene: .
J gene: TRBJ2-3
CDR3 protein: CASSQLSSGGGTDTQYF
CDR3 DNA: TGTGCCAGCAGCCAACTCTCATCGGGGGGCGGGACAGATACGCAGTATTTT

CDR3 length: 16
V gene: TRBV12-3/TRBV12-4
clone size: .
D gene: .
J gene: TRBJ2-1
CDR3 protein: CASSRLIGQSYNEQFF
CDR3 DNA: TGTGCCAGCAGCCGCCTCATCGGACAGTCCTACAATGAGCAGTTCTTC

CDR3 length: 17
V gene: TRBV6-5
clone size: .
D gene: TRBD1
J gene: TRBJ2-3
CDR3 protein: CASSYSPPGQGGDTQYF
CDR3 DNA: TGTGCCAGCAGTTACTCGCCCCCGGGACAGGGAGGAGATACGCAGTATTTT

CDR3 length: 16
V gene: TRBV11-2
clone size: .
D gene: TRBD2
J gene: TRBJ2-5
CDR3 protein: CASSFLLAGGRETQYF
CDR3 DNA: TGTGCCAGCAGCTTCCTACTAGCGGGGGGGAGAGAGACCCAGTACTTC

CDR3 length: 14
V gene: TRBV5-5
clone size: few
D gene: .
J gene: TRBJ2-5
CDR3 protein: CASSVSPNQETQYF
CDR3 DNA: TGTGCCAGCAGCGTCTCCCCCAACCAAGAGACCCAGTACTTC